Listed here is a single TCR beta chain. The data originate from a study of OX40 agonist ivuxolimab in advanced cancers. The V end was cut by 6 bases, the J end by 8 bases, with 16 bases between. The V gene's germline CDR1 is MNHNS and CDR2 SASEGT. The CDR3 runs 14 residues. The method was immunoSEQ multiplex PCR; TCRdb's version includes in-frame clones alone and lacks a portion of them. The sample lists tens of thousands of clones, roughly nine tenths occurring once. The chain employs TRBV6-1 and TRBJ1-4; no definite D call. Sequencing was performed on CD4+ or CD8+ T cells sorted from blood, taken in a trial of the OX40 agonist ivuxolimab. This clonotype originated in an adult with an advanced solid tumor such as melanoma, head and neck, liver or kidney cancer. CDR3 sequence reads: CASRERETTEKLFF. The CDR3 DNA is TGTGCCAGCAGGGAACGGGAAACCACCGAAAAACTGTTTTTT.